This T cell receptor (beta chain) was identified in a study of blood T cell repertoires in COVID-19. The study assigned cohorts using participant-reported clinical history. Recovered status in Cohort 3 required two negative PCRs, clearance, or symptom resolution. In the original workflow: Amplified reference gene primers provided the basis for estimating nucleated cell counts. Profiling relied on immunoSEQ multiplex PCR, and the TCRdb table lists in-frame clones only, not all of them. That table is the source of V, J and clone size, and D and trimming were worked out from the DNA. The sample gives approximately 230,000 clones, roughly four fifths of which show up once; approximately 16% is in the top ten. V was clipped by 2 bases and J by 5 bases, with 7 bases between them. The CDR3 is 13 amino acids.

The sequenced sample was PBMCs or T cells enriched from blood (not recorded which). The sequence was obtained from a man between 40 and 49 years old who had recovered from COVID-19. The rearrangement links TRBV12-3 or TRBV12-4 to TRBJ1-5; D is unresolved. The CDR3 is CASSLRRDQPQHF. In DNA form, the CDR3 reads TGTGCCAGCAGTTTACGCCGGGATCAGCCCCAGCATTTT.